This T cell receptor (beta chain) was retrieved from a study of CD8 T cells in ankylosing spondylitis. Study results and limitations: Characteristic of ankylosing spondylitis blood, it appeared, was a TCR beta motif comprising 7 to 9 highly homologous variants. Reports say disease-linked clones showed up significantly more in matched ankylosing spondylitis synovial fluid.

CDR1 is MNHEY and CDR2 is SVGAGI in the germline V gene. V shed 0 bases and J shed 7 bases, with 10 bases lying between them. The CDR3 is 14 residues long. TCRdb ran MiXCR on the 5' RACE reads and lists one entry per CDR3 protein. The table includes roughly 350,000 distinct CDR3 sequences, under 8.5% detected once. Regarding this clonotype: The antigen is unknown.

The chain employs TRBV6-5 and TRBJ1-5, with D unresolved. Sample: blood, either unsorted or a sorted T cell fraction (not recorded which). The TCR comes from a male donor with ankylosing spondylitis. CDR3 nucleotide sequence: TGTGCCAGCAGTTACTCCATGGCTGCCCAGCCCCAGCATTTT. It specifies CASSYSMAAQPQHF.